This T cell receptor (beta chain) is from a study of human T cells and chemical hapten exposure. Study background: Sensitization involved placing 2% DPC onto a roughly 2 cm by roughly 2 cm region of upper inner arm skin. Patch tests containing 0.01% DPC, applied to the upper back, were read at 6 days.

As for time point: patch test 3, about 24 weeks after DPC sensitization. The treatment: therapeutic diphenylcyclopropenone sensitization with weekly scalp DPC. Study results and caveats: Donors' alopecia may make their immune response differ from healthy people's.

Deletions cut 5 bases from V and 7 bases from J, with 17 bases between. The CDR3 sequence is 14 residues long. The germline CDR1 and CDR2 sequences are SGHVS and FNYEAQ. Each CDR3 protein is one row after TCRdb ran MiXCR on the RACE reads. The table lists about 52,000 distinct CDR3 sequences, approximately 9.9% of them singletons. This clonotype appeared many times. The antigen is not known. This receptor was obtained from a middle-aged woman with alopecia areata. Some clones in this sample may be carry-over from other donors' samples. The V call is TRBV7-6, the J call TRBJ1-1; TRBD1 might be the D (6 bases). The sequencing here drew on whole blood, taken in connection with sensitization to the hapten diphenylcyclopropenone (DPC). The CDR3 is CASSRGGGLFEAFF. CDR3 coding DNA: TGTGCCAGCAGCCGGGGCGGGGGGCTTTTTGAAGCTTTCTTT.